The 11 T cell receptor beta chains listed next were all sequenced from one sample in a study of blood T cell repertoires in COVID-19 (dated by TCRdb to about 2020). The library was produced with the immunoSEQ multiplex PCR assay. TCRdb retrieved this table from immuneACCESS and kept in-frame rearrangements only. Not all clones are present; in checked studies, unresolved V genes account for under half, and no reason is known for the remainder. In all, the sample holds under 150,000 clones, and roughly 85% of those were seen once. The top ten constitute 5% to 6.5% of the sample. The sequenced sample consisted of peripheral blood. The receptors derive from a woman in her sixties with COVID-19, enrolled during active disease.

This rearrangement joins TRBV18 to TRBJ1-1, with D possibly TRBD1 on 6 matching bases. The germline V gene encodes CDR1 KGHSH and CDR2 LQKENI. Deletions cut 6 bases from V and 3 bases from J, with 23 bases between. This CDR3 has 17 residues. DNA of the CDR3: TGTGCCAGCTCGAGGACTAGCGGGGGCGCAATTTACACTGAAGCTTTCTTT. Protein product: CASSRTSGGAIYTEAFF.

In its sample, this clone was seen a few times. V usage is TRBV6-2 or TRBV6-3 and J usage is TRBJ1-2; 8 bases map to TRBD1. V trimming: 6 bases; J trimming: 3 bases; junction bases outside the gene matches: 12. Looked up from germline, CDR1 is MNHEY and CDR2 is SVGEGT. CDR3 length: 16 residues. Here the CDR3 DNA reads TGTGCCAGCAGCCCGAGGACAGGGAAGGAGGACTATGGCTACACCTTC. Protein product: CASSPRTGKEDYGYTF.

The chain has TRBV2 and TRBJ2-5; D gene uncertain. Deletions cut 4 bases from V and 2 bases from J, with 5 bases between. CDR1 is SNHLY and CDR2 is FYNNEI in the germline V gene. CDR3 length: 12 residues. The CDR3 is CASSVIQETQYF. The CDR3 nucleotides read TGTGCCAGCAGTGTTATACAAGAGACCCAGTACTTC.

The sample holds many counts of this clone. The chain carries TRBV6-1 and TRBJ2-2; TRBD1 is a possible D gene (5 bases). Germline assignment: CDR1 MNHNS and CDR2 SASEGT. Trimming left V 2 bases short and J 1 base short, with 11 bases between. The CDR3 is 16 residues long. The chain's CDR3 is CASSEQTDRNTGELFF. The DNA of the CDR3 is TGTGCCAGCAGTGAACAGACAGACAGGAACACCGGGGAGCTGTTTTTT.

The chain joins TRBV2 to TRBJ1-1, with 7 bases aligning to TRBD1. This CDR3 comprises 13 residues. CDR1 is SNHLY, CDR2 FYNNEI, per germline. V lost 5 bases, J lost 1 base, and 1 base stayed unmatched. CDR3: CASSWDRNTEAFF. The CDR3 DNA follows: TGTGCCAGCAGTTGGGACAGGAACACTGAAGCTTTCTTT.

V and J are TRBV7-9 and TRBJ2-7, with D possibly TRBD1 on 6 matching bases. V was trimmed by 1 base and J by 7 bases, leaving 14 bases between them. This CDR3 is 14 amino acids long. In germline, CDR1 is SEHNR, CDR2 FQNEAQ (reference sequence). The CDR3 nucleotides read TGTGCCAGCAGCTTAGACAGGGTAGTAACGGAGCAGTACTTC. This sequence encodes CASSLDRVVTEQYF.

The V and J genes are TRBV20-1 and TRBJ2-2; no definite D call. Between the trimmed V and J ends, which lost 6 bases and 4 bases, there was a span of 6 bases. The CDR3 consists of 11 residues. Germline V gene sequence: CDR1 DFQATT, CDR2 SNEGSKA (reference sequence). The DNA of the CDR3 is TGCAGTGCCGGTTTCACCGGGGAGCTGTTTTTT. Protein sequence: CSAGFTGELFF.

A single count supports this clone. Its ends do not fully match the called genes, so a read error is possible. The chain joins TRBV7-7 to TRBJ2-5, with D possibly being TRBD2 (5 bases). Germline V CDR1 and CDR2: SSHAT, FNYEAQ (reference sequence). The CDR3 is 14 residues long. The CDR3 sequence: CASSLHGNVETQYF. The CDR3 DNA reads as TGTGCTAGCAGCTTACACGGGAACGTGGAGACCCAGTACTTC.

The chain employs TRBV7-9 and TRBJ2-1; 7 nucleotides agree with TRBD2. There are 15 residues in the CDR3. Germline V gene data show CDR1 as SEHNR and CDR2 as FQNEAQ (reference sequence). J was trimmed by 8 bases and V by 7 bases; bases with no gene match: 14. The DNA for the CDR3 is TGTGCCAGCACAACAAAGTGGCGGGGGTTGGATGAGCAGTTCTTC. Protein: CASTTKWRGLDEQFF.

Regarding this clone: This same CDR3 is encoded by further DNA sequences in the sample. CDR3 in amino acids: CASSRTPNYGYTF. The CDR3, as DNA: TGTGCCAGCAGTAGGACACCTAACTATGGCTACACCTTC. The chain is built from TRBV6-5 and TRBJ1-2; D may be TRBD1 (5 bases). Germline-derived CDR1 and CDR2 are MNHEY and SVGAGI. This CDR3 is built from 13 residues. Trimming stripped 5 bases from V and 0 bases from J, with 7 bases between.

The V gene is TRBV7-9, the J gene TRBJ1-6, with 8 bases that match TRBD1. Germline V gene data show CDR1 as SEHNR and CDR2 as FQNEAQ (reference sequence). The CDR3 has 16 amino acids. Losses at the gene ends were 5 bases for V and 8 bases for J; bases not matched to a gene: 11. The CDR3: CASSPPTGALDSPLHF. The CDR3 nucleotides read TGTGCCAGCAGCCCCCCGACAGGGGCCCTCGATTCACCCCTCCACTTT.